This entry features one T cell receptor beta chain sequence. The CDR3 runs 11 residues. Germline CDR1 reads DFQATT; CDR2 reads SNEGSKA (reference sequence). Between the trimmed V and J ends, which lost 4 bases and 4 bases, there was a span of 7 bases. This sample was taken from a study of OX40 agonist ivuxolimab in advanced cancers. The table came from immunoSEQ multiplex PCR; TCRdb's copy has only in-frame clones and leaves some out. The sample lists some 70,000 clones, about four fifths occurring once. This chain uses TRBV20-1 with TRBJ1-1, with D uncertain. The specimen was CD4+ or CD8+ T cells sorted from blood, collected in a trial of the OX40 agonist ivuxolimab. The receptor was derived from an adult with an advanced solid tumor such as melanoma, head and neck, liver or kidney cancer. CDR3 protein: CSAKTTTEAFF. The CDR3 DNA is TGCAGTGCTAAGACGACCACTGAAGCTTTCTTT.